This T cell receptor gamma chain was captured by sequencing in a study of gamma delta lymphoproliferative disorders and STAT genes. This clone has a handful of counts. PBMCs from patients and controls supplied the genomic DNA for sequencing. TCRdb repeated clone calling on the multiplex PCR reads with CATT. The sample includes 4,000 to 4,500 gamma-chain clones, 5.5% to 8.5% seen only once; the top ten take approximately 34%. The CDR3 contains 15 residues. Germline V gene lookup returns CDR1 GITISATS and CDR2 ISYDGTV (reference sequence). V gave up 3 bases and J gave up 0 bases; unmatched junction bases: 4.

The J gene is TRGJP1, the V gene TRGV9. Here the J gene was assigned by germline matching of the DNA, as TCRdb has none. Material for sequencing was blood. This TCR derives from a human donor in good health. CDR3 protein: CALWEMHTTGWFKIF. The CDR3 nucleotides read TGTGCCTTGTGGGAGATGCATACCACTGGTTGGTTCAAGATATTT.